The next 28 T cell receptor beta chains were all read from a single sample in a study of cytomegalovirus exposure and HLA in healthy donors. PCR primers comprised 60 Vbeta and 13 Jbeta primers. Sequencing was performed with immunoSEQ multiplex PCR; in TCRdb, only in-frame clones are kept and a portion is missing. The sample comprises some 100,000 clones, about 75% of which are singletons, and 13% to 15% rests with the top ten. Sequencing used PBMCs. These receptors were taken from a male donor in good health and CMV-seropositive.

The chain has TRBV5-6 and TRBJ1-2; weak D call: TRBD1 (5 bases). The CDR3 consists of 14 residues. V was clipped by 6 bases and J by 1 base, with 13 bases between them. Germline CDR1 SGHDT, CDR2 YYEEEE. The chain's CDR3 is CASTGPTVNYGYTF. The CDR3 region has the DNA TGTGCCAGCACCGGTCCGACAGTTAACTATGGCTACACCTTC.

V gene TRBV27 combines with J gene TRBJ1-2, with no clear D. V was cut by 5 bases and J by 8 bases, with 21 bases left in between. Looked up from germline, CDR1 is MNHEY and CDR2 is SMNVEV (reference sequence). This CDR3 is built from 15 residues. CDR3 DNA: TGTGCCAGCAGTCCCTCTAAAGGCGGTTATAGGGGCTACACCTTC. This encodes CASSPSKGGYRGYTF.

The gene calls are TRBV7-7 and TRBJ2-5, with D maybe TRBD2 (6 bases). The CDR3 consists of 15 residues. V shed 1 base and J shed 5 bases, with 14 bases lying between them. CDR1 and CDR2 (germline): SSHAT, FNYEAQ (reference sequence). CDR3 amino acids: CASSLGGGTGETQYF. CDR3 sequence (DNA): TGTGCCAGCAGCTTAGGAGGAGGGACGGGGGAGACCCAGTACTTC.

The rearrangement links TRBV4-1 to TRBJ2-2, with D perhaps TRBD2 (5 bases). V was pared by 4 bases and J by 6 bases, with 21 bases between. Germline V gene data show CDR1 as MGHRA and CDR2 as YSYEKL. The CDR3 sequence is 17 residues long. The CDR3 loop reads CASSPGLAVSSAGELFF. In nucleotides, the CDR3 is TGCGCCAGCAGCCCGGGGTTGGCGGTCAGTTCGGCCGGGGAGCTGTTTTTT.

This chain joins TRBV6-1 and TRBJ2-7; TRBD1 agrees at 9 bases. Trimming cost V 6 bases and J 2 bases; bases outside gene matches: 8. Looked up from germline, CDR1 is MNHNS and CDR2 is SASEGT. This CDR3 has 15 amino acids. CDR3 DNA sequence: TGTGCCAGCAGCCCTAACGGACAGGGGACCTACGAGCAGTACTTC. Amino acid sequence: CASSPNGQGTYEQYF.

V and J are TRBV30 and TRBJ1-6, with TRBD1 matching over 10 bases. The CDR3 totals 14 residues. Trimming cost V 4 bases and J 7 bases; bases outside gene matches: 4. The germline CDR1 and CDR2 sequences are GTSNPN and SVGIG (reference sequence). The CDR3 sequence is CAWTAGQGNSPLHF. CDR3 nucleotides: TGTGCCTGGACCGCGGGACAGGGGAATTCACCCCTCCACTTT.

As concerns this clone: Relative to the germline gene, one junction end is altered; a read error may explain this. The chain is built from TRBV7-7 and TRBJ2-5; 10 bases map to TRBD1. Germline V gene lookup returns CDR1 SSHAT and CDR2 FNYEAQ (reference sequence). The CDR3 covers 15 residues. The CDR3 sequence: CASSGTGTGDETQYF. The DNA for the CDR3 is TGTGCTAGCAGCGGTACCGGGACAGGGGACGAGACCCAGTACTTC.

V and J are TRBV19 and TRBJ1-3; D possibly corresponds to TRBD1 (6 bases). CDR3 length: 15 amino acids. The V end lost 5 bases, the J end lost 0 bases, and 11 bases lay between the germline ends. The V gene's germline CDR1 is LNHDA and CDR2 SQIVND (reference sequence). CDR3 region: CASSSQQGSGNTIYF. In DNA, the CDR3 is TGTGCCAGTAGTTCTCAACAGGGCTCTGGAAACACCATATATTTT.

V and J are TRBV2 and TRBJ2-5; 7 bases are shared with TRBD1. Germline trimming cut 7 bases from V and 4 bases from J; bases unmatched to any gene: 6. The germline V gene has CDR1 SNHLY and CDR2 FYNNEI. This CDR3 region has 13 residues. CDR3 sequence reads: CASNRDSPETQYF. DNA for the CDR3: TGTGCCAGCAATAGGGACAGCCCAGAGACCCAGTACTTC.

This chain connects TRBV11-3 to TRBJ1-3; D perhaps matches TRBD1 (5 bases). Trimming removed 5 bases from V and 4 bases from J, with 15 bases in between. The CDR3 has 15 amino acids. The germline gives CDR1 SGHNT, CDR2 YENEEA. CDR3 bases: TGTGCCAGCAGCCGCGGGGAGGGGATCGGAAACACCATATATTTT. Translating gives CASSRGEGIGNTIYF.

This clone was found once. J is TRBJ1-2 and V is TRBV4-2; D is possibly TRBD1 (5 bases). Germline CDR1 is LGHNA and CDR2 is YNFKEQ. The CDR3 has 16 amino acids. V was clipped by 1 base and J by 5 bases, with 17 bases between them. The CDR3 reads CASSQATGPGTYGYTF. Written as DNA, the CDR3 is TGTGCCAGCAGCCAAGCCACGGGACCTGGGACTTATGGCTACACCTTC.

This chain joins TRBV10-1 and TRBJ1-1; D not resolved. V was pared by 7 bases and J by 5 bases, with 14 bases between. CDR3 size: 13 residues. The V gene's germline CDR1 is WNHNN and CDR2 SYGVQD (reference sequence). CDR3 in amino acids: CASTERLGTEAFF. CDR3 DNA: TGCGCCAGCACCGAACGGCTCGGGACTGAAGCTTTCTTT.

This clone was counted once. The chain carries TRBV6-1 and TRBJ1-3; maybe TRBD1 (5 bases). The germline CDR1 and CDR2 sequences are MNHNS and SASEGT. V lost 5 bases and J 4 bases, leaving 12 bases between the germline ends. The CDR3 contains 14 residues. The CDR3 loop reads CASSMTDLGNTIYF. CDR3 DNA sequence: TGTGCCAGCAGTATGACAGACCTCGGAAACACCATATATTTT.

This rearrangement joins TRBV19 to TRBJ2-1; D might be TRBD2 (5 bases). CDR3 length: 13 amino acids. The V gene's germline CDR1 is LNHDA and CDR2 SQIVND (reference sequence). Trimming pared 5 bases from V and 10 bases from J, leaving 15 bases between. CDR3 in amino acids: CASSRRVREEQFF. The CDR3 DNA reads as TGTGCCAGTAGTCGACGGGTACGGGAAGAGCAGTTCTTC.

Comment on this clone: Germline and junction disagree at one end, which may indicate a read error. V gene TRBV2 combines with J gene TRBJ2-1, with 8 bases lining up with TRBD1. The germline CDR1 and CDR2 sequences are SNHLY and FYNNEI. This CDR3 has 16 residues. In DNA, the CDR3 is TGTGCCAGCAGTGAAACAGGGGGGTTCTCCTACAATGGGCAGTTCTTC. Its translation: CASSETGGFSYNGQFF. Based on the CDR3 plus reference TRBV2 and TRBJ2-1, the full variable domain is EPEVTQTPSHQVTQMGQEVILRCVPISNHLYFYWYRQILGQKVEFLVSFYNNEISEKSEIFDDQFSVERPDGSNFTLKIRSTKLEDSAMYFCASSETGGFSYNGQFFGPGTRLTVL.

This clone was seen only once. CDR3 bases: TGCGCCAGCAGCCAAGGTTATTTTGTCAATCAGCCCCAGCATTTT. Its translation: CASSQGYFVNQPQHF. V gene TRBV4-3 combines with J gene TRBJ1-5; no clear D gene. The germline V gene has CDR1 LGHNA and CDR2 YSLEER. The V end lost 1 base, the J end lost 3 bases, and 10 bases lay between the germline ends. The CDR3 consists of 15 residues.

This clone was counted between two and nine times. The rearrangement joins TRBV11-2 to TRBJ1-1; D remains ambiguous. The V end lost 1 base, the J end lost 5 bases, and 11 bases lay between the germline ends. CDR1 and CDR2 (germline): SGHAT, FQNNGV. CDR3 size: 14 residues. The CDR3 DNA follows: TGTGCCAGCAGCTTAGTTCCGGGGAGTACTGAAGCTTTCTTT. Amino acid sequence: CASSLVPGSTEAFF.

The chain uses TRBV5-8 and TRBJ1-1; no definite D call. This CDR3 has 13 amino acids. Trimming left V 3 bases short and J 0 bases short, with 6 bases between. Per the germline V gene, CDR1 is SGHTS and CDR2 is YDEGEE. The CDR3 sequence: CASSYTVNTEAFF. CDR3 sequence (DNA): TGTGCCAGCAGCTACACAGTGAACACTGAAGCTTTCTTT.

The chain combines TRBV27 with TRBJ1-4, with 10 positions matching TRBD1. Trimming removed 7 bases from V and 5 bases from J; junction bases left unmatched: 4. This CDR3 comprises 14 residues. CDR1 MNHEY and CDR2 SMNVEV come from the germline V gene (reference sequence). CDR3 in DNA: TGTGCCAGCAAGGGGGACAGGGGCAATGAAAAACTGTTTTTT. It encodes CASKGDRGNEKLFF. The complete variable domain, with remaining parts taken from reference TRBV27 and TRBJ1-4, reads EAQVTQNPRYLITVTGKKLTVTCSQNMNHEYMSWYRQDPGLGLRQIYYSMNVEVTDKGDVPEGYKVSRKEKRNFPLILESPSPNQTSLYFCASKGDRGNEKLFFGSGTQLSVL.

The CDR3, as DNA: TGTGCCAGCAGCCTACAGACTAGCGGGGATAAAGATACGCAGTATTTT. Residues: CASSLQTSGDKDTQYF. This chain links TRBV7-6 with TRBJ2-3; 11 bases are a match to TRBD2. The CDR3 totals 16 residues. The trim removed 5 bases at V and 5 bases at J, leaving 9 bases unmatched. Germline V CDR1 and CDR2: SGHVS, FNYEAQ.

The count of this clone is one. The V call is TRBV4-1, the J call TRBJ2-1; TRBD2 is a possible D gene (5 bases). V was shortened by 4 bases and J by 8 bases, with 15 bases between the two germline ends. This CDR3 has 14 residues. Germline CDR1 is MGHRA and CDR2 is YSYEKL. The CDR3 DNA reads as TGCGCCAGCAGCCTCACCCCGGGGAACGATGAGCAGTTCTTC. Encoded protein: CASSLTPGNDEQFF.

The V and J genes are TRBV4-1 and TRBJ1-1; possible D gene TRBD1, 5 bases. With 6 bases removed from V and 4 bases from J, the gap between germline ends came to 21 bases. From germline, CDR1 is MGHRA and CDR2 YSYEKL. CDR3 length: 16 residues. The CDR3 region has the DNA TGCGCCAGCAGTTCCGCATTAGGGGCAGCTAGCACTGAAGCTTTCTTT. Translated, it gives CASSSALGAASTEAFF.

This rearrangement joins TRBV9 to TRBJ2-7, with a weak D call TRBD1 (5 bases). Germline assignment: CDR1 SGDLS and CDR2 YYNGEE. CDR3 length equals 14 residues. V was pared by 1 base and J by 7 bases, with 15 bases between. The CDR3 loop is CASSVTRAGNEQYF. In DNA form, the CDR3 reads TGTGCCAGCAGCGTAACCCGCGCAGGGAATGAGCAGTACTTC.

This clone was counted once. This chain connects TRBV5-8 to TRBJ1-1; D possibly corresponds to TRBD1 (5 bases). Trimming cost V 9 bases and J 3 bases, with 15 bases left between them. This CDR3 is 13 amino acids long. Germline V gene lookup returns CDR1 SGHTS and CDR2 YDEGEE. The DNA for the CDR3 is TGTGCCACCTGTCTCGGGGGGGACACTGAAGCTTTCTTT. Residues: CATCLGGDTEAFF.

CDR3 DNA sequence: TGTGCCAGTAGTATAGGCCAGGGAGGTGGACAGCCCCAGCATTTT. Translating it yields CASSIGQGGGQPQHF. The J gene is TRBJ1-5, the V gene TRBV19; D may be TRBD1 (5 bases). CDR1 LNHDA and CDR2 SQIVND come from the germline V gene (reference sequence). This CDR3 has 15 residues. Trimming took 1 base from V and 7 from J, leaving 14 bases between them.

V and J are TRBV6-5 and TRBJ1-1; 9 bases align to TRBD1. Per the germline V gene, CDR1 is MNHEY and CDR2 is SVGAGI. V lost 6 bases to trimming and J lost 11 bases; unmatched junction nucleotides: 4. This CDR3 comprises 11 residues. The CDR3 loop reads CASRGTGKAFF. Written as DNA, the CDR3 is TGTGCCAGCAGGGGGACAGGGAAGGCTTTCTTT.

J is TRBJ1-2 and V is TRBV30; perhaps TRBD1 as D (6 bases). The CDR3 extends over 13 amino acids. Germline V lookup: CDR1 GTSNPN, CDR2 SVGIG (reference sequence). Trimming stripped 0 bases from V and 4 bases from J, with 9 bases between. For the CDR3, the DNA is TGTGCCTGGAGTGTACAGGGCAGCTATGGCTACACCTTC. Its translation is CAWSVQGSYGYTF.

The CDR3 loop reads CASGSNPGTSENEQYF. In DNA form, the CDR3 reads TGTGCCAGCGGATCCAATCCCGGGACTAGCGAAAACGAGCAGTACTTC. The chain uses TRBV28 and TRBJ2-7; 10 bases are a match to TRBD2. This CDR3 has 16 amino acids. The germline V gene has CDR1 MDHEN and CDR2 SYDVKM. The V segment lost 8 bases and the J segment 5 bases; nucleotides outside the gene matches: 15. The complete variable domain, with remaining parts taken from reference TRBV28 and TRBJ2-7, reads DVKVTQSSRYLVKRTGEKVFLECVQDMDHENMFWYRQDPGLGLRLIYFSYDVKMKEKGDIPEGYSVSREKKERFSLILESASTNQTSMYLCASGSNPGTSENEQYFGPGTRLTVT.